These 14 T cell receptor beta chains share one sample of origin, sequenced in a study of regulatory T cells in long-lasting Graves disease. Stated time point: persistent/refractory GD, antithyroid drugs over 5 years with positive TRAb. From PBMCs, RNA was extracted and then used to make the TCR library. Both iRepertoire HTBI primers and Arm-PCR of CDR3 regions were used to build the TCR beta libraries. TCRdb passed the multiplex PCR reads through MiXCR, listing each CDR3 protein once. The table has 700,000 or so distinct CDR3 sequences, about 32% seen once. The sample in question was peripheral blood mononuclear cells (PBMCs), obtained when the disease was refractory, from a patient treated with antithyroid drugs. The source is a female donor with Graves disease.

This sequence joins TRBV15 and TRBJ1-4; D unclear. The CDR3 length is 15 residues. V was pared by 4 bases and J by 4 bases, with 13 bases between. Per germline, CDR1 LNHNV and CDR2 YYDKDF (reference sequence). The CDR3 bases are TGTGCCACCAGCAAAGACTCTGCCCGTAATGAAAAACTGTTTTTT. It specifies CATSKDSARNEKLFF.

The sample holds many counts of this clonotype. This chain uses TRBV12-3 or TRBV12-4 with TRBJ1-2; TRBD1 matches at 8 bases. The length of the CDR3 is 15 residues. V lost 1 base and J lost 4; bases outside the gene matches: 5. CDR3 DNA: TGTGCCAGCAGTTTAGAGGACAGGGTGATCTATGGCTACACCTTC. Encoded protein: CASSLEDRVIYGYTF.

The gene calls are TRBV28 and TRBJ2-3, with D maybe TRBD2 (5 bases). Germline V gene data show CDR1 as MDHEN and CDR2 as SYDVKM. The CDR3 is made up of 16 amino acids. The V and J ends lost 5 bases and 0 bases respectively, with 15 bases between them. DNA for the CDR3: TGTGCCAGCAGTACCCCCCGGGATTTTAGCACAGATACGCAGTATTTT. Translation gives CASSTPRDFSTDTQYF.

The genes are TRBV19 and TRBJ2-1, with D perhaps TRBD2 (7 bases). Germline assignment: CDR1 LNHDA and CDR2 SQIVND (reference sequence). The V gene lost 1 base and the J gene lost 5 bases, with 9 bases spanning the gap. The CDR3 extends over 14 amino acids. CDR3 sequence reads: CASSIAGGHNEQFF. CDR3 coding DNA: TGTGCCAGTAGTATAGCGGGGGGCCACAATGAGCAGTTCTTC.

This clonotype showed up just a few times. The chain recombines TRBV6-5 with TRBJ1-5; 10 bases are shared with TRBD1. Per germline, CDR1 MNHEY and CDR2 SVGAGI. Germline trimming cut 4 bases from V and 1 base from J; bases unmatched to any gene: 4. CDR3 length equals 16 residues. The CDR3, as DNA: TGTGCCAGCAGTTCTAGGACAGGGGGGAGCAATCAGCCCCAGCATTTT. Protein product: CASSSRTGGSNQPQHF.

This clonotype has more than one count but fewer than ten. CDR3 in DNA: TGTGCCAGCAGCTTTACGGGAGTAAAGTCCCACGAGCAGTACTTC. It yields the protein CASSFTGVKSHEQYF. V is TRBV11-2 and J is TRBJ2-7; TRBD2 is a possible D gene (6 bases). Germline assignment: CDR1 SGHAT and CDR2 FQNNGV. The V end was cut by 3 bases, the J end by 5 bases, with 17 bases between. This CDR3 has 15 residues.

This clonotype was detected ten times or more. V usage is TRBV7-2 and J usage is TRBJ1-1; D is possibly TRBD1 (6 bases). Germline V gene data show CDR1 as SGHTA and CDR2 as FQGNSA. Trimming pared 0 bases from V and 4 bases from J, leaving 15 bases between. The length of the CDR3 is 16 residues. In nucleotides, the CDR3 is TGTGCCAGCAGCTTAGCGCTGGGTCTGACAGGCACTGAAGCTTTCTTT. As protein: CASSLALGLTGTEAFF.

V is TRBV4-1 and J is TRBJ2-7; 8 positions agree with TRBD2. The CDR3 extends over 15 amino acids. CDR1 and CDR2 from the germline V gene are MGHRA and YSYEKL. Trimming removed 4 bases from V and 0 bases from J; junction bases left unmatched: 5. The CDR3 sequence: CASSPQAGGSYEQYF. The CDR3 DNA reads TGCGCCAGCAGCCCCCAGGCGGGAGGCTCCTACGAGCAGTACTTC.

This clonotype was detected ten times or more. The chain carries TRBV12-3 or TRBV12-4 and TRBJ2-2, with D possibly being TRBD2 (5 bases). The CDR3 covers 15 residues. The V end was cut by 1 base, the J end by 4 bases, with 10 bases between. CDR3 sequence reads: CASSLGLAGTGELFF. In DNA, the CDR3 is TGTGCCAGCAGTTTAGGTCTAGCAGGCACCGGGGAGCTGTTTTTT.

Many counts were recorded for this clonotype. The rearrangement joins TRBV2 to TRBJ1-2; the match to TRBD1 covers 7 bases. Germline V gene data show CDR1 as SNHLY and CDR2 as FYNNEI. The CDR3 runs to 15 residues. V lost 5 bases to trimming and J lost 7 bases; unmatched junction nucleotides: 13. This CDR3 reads CASSQGGRLIGGYTF. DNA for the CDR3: TGTGCCAGCAGTCAAGGGGGCAGGTTGATTGGTGGCTACACCTTC.

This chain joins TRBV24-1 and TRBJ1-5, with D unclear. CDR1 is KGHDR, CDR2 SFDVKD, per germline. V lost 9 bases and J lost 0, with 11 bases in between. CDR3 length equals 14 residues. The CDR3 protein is CATGDGHSNQPQHF. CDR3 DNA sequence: TGTGCCACCGGAGACGGGCATAGCAATCAGCCCCAGCATTTT.

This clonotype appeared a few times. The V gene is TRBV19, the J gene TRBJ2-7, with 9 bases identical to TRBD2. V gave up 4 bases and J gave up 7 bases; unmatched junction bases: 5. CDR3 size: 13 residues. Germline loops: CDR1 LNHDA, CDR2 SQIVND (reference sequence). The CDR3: CASSSGRASEQYF. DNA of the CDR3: TGTGCCAGTAGTAGCGGGAGGGCCTCTGAGCAGTACTTC.

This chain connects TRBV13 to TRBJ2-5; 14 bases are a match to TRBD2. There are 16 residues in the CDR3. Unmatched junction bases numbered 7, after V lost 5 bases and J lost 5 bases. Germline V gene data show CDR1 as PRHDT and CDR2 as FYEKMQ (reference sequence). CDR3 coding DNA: TGTGCCAGCAGCAGCCCGGGACTAGCGGGAGATGAGACCCAGTACTTC. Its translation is CASSSPGLAGDETQYF.

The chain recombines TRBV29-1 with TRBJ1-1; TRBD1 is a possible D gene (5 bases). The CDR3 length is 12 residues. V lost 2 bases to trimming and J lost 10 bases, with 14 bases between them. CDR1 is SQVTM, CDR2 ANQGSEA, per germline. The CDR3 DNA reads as TGCAGCGTTGAACAGGGTGGGGTGGCAGCTTTCTTT. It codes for CSVEQGGVAAFF.